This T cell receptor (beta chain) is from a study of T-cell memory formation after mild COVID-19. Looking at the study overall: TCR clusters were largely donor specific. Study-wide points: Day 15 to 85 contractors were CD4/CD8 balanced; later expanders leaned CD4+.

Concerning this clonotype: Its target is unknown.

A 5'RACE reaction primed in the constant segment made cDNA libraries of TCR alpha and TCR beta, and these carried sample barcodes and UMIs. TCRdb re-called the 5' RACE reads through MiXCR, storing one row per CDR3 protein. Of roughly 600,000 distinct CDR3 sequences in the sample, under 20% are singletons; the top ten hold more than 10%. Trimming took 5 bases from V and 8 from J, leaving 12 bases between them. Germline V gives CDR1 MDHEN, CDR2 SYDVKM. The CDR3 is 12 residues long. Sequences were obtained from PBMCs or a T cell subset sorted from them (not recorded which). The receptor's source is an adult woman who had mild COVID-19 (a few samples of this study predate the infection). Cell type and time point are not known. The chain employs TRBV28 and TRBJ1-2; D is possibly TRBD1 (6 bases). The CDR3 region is CASSPDRHGYTF. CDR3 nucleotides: TGTGCCAGCAGTCCCGACAGGCACGGCTACACCTTC.